This T cell receptor (beta chain) derives from a study of cytomegalovirus exposure and HLA in healthy donors. Study results and limitations: TCR beta chain V- and J-gene trimming was linked, in a later analysis, to a missense variant in DCLRE1C.

As for this clone: The antigen is unknown.

Amplification used 60 Vbeta primers and 13 Jbeta primers. The table came from immunoSEQ multiplex PCR; TCRdb's copy has only in-frame clones and leaves some out. The repertoire holds over 150,000 clones, with about four fifths as singletons. Trimming stripped 4 bases from V and 4 bases from J, with 12 bases between. The CDR3 loop spans 14 amino acids. CDR1 is SGHDT, CDR2 YYEEEE, per germline. The sequence was obtained from a woman between 50 and 59 years old in good health and CMV-seronegative. J is TRBJ2-1 and V is TRBV5-6; possibly TRBD1 for D (6 bases). The specimen was PBMCs. The CDR3 region has the DNA TGTGCCAGCAGCCCCGGACAGAGTTACAATGAGCAGTTCTTC. This translates into CASSPGQSYNEQFF.